The 2 T cell receptor beta chains presented below share a single source sample, sequenced in a study of control samples from healthy donors and cancer patients. TCRdb's copy holds only in-frame clones and misses some; the assay was immunoSEQ multiplex PCR. The table has 100,000 to 150,000 clones, 80% to 95% seen once. The sequenced material came from blood. The receptors originated from a woman aged 50 to 60 in good health.

The J gene is TRBJ1-5, the V gene TRBV30; D gene uncertain. Germline V gives CDR1 GTSNPN, CDR2 SVGIG (reference sequence). Trimming pared 5 bases from V and 6 bases from J, leaving 14 bases between. The CDR3 is 13 amino acids. In nucleotides, the CDR3 is TGTGCCTGGGGGGAGGGTGTCTCTCAGCCCCAGCATTTT. It is translated as CAWGEGVSQPQHF.

The rearrangement links TRBV30 to TRBJ2-2; no clear D. Germline V gives CDR1 GTSNPN, CDR2 SVGIG (reference sequence). Trimming took off 3 bases at V and 5 bases at J, with 19 bases between the two ends. The CDR3 length is 16 residues. The CDR3 is CAWRRTDGVNTGELFF. CDR3 sequence (DNA): TGTGCCTGGAGAAGGACGGATGGGGTTAATACCGGGGAGCTGTTTTTT.